The sequence of this T cell receptor beta chain was determined in a study of CD8 T cells in Susac syndrome (dated by TCRdb to the late 2010s). General notes on the study: The study used repertoire sequencing to test whether antigen drove CD8+ T cell activation and differentiation in Susac syndrome.

RNA was extracted using the RNeasy kit, and about 0.5 to 1 ug of the RNA was reverse transcribed with random hexamers. TCR beta CDR3 regions were amplified with the immunoSEQ multiplex PCR assay covering 54 Vbeta and 13 Jbeta segments. PCR amplification bias was corrected by using a synthetic template baseline for primer optimization and computational correction. The published analysis was carried out like this. Only productive sequences were kept, with reads annotated to V, D and J genes according to IMGT and analyzed in immunoSEQ Analyzer. Clonality was calculated as one minus the Shannon entropy normalized by log2 of the number of productive unique sequences. For each patient and control, public and private clones were evaluated within the 100 most prevalent clones. Clones were defined as Susac-specific if absent from the healthy and MS cohorts, from 1052 published viral clones and from other ImmuneACCESS disease sequences. In-frame beta chains were kept once TCRdb had trimmed the public reads at Q25 with fastp and called clones with MiXCR. For every CDR3 protein sequence, its rows merge into one entry that carries the most common genes and DNA. The V and J calls shown here were made by TCRdb, not taken from the authors' results. The sample records 90,000 to 150,000 distinct CDR3 sequences, about 95% of which are singletons. Clones ranked in the top ten supply about 0.098% of the sample.

Study-wide findings and limitations: The TCR sequencing and HLA analysis was acknowledged to have included a relatively small number of individuals.

Peripheral blood CD8+ and CD4+ T cells from healthy donors, Susac syndrome patients and multiple sclerosis patients were profiled using high-throughput TCR beta sequencing. The healthy donors served as controls matched for age and sex. Bulk CD8+ and CD4+ T cells were purified by magnetic negative isolation, while CD8+ TEMRA cells were enriched using FACS. Blood was drawn into EDTA tubes, processed within 24 hours, and PBMCs were isolated by density gradient centrifugation. PBMCs intended for TCR sequencing were cryopreserved in liquid nitrogen and were subsequently thawed in a 37 degrees C water bath. A purity of at least 90% was achieved for sorted or isolated CD4+, CD8+ and CD8+ TEMRA cells. As encoded in the germline V gene (reference sequence), CDR1 is MNHNY while CDR2 is SVGAGI. The junction shows trimming of 4 bases on V and 2 bases on J, plus 3 bases between the germline ends. Reading from cysteine to phenylalanine, the CDR3 counts 11 amino acids. Only CDR3 DNA remains: 33 bases, in frame from the first base.

As for this clonotype: No cognate antigen has been identified for it. No much larger clonotype is one base removed from it; base qualities were not supplied.

The chain is assembled from TRBV6-6 and TRBJ2-7; the D gene is not confidently resolved. The clonotype comes from a human donor in good health. Material: CD4+ T cells from PBMCs. The CDR3 reads CASSSAYEQYF. The nucleotide sequence is TGTGCCAGCAGTTCTGCCTACGAGCAGTACTTC.